Below, 24 T cell receptor beta chains from the same sample are listed, as sequenced in a study of T cells after yellow fever vaccination. TCRdb re-called the 5' RACE reads through MiXCR, storing one row per CDR3 protein. The repertoire holds 450,000 to 550,000 distinct CDR3 sequences, with around a fifth as singletons. The input for sequencing was PBMCs, taken roughly 20 days after the first yellow fever vaccination. These receptors were taken from a man between 18 and 29 years old who received the YFV17D yellow fever vaccine.

The chain joins TRBV3-1 to TRBJ1-5, with D unclear. Trimming cost V 5 bases and J 0 bases, with 14 bases left between them. CDR1 LGHDT and CDR2 YNNKEL come from the germline V gene (reference sequence). CDR3 length equals 16 residues. CDR3 nucleotides: TGTGCCAGCAGCTCCCAGGAGACCTATAGCAATCAGCCCCAGCATTTT. This codes for CASSSQETYSNQPQHF.

This clonotype came up many times. V usage is TRBV11-1 and J usage is TRBJ1-5; D is ambiguous. In germline, CDR1 is SGHAT, CDR2 FQDESV (reference sequence). V shed 5 bases and J shed 7 bases, with 12 bases lying between them. This CDR3 has 13 residues. CDR3 amino acids: CASSPSTDQPQHF. The CDR3 nucleotides read TGTGCCAGCAGCCCTAGTACGGACCAGCCCCAGCATTTT.

This clonotype was recorded a few times. V is TRBV7-2 and J is TRBJ2-1; 7 nucleotides align to TRBD1. The germline V gene has CDR1 SGHTA and CDR2 FQGNSA. V was pared by 5 bases and J by 0 bases, with 4 bases of the junction left unmatched. The CDR3 loop spans 15 amino acids. The DNA for the CDR3 is TGTGCCAGCAGCAGGGACAGTAGCTCCTACAATGAGCAGTTCTTC. It translates to CASSRDSSSYNEQFF.

This clonotype has only a few counts. This chain joins TRBV12-3 or TRBV12-4 and TRBJ1-4; unclear D gene. V lost 6 bases and J lost 10, with 18 bases in between. The CDR3 consists of 14 residues. The DNA for the CDR3 is TGTGCCAGCAGATTGTCCTCCTCCTCGGGAAAACTGTTTTTT. Protein product: CASRLSSSSGKLFF.

This clonotype was seen a few times. The chain links TRBV20-1 to TRBJ1-6; maybe TRBD1 (6 bases). Trimming removed 5 bases from V and 7 bases from J, with 12 bases in between. CDR3 length: 13 amino acids. The germline V gene has CDR1 DFQATT and CDR2 SNEGSKA (reference sequence). CDR3 DNA sequence: TGCAGTGCTGGGGGACAACTAAATTCACCCCTCCACTTT. Its translation: CSAGGQLNSPLHF.

This chain joins TRBV10-3 and TRBJ2-3, with 13 bases fitting TRBD2. This CDR3 has 15 residues. Germline assignment: CDR1 ENHRY and CDR2 SYGVKD. Trimming at V came to 5 bases and at J to 8 bases, leaving 7 bases not matched to a gene. The CDR3 loop reads CAISKTSGGYGTQYF. DNA of the CDR3: TGTGCCATCAGTAAGACTAGCGGGGGGTACGGTACGCAGTATTTT.

This clonotype came up a few times. V and J are TRBV27 and TRBJ1-4; 7 bases are shared with TRBD1. V trimming: 6 bases; J trimming: 8 bases; junction bases outside the gene matches: 12. Germline CDR1 reads MNHEY; CDR2 reads SMNVEV (reference sequence). This CDR3 region has 15 residues. Here the CDR3 reads CASSQGTVRGEKLFF. CDR3 nucleotide sequence: TGTGCCAGCAGCCAGGGGACAGTGAGGGGCGAAAAACTGTTTTTT. Full variable domain (rest looked up from reference TRBV27 and TRBJ1-4): EAQVTQNPRYLITVTGKKLTVTCSQNMNHEYMSWYRQDPGLGLRQIYYSMNVEVTDKGDVPEGYKVSRKEKRNFPLILESPSPNQTSLYFCASSQGTVRGEKLFFGSGTQLSVL.

This clonotype has just a few counts. The chain uses TRBV5-1 and TRBJ2-1, with 8 bases lining up with TRBD1. V lost 0 bases to trimming and J lost 9 bases; unmatched junction nucleotides: 8. CDR3 size: 15 residues. From germline, CDR1 is SGHRS and CDR2 YFSETQ. The CDR3 sequence is CASSLVEQGGGEQFF. In DNA, the CDR3 is TGCGCCAGCAGCTTGGTGGAACAGGGGGGAGGTGAGCAGTTCTTC.

The chain has TRBV5-1 and TRBJ1-5; D is perhaps TRBD1 (6 bases). Trimming removed 3 bases from V and 6 bases from J, with 13 bases in between. This CDR3 comprises 14 residues. Germline V gene data show CDR1 as SGHRS and CDR2 as YFSETQ. The CDR3 nucleotides read TGCGCCAGCAGCTGGGAGAGGGGGGGTCAGCCCCAGCATTTT. Its translation is CASSWERGGQPQHF.

The chain carries TRBV5-6 and TRBJ1-5; 10 bases are shared with TRBD1. Germline lookup yields CDR1 SGHDT and CDR2 YYEEEE. CDR3 length equals 16 residues. V lost 4 bases and J lost 6; bases outside the gene matches: 10. In nucleotides, the CDR3 is TGTGCCAGCAGCCATGGGACAGGGGCTTGGGGTCAGCCCCAGCATTTT. This encodes CASSHGTGAWGQPQHF.

The genes are TRBV19 and TRBJ1-5, with a weak D call TRBD1 (6 bases). CDR3 length equals 18 residues. The germline V gene has CDR1 LNHDA and CDR2 SQIVND (reference sequence). The V and J ends lost 0 bases and 2 bases respectively, with 17 bases between them. CDR3 loop: CASSIDLLGGLGNQPQHF. In DNA, the CDR3 is TGTGCCAGTAGTATAGATCTATTAGGGGGTCTCGGCAATCAGCCCCAGCATTTT.

V gene TRBV5-1 combines with J gene TRBJ2-3, with TRBD2 identical over 8 bases. The CDR3 is made up of 14 amino acids. Germline V gene lookup returns CDR1 SGHRS and CDR2 YFSETQ. J gave up 5 bases and V 3 bases, and 5 bases lay outside the gene matches. CDR3 region: CASSYGLAGDTQYF. The CDR3 nucleotides read TGCGCCAGCAGCTACGGACTAGCAGGAGATACGCAGTATTTT.

This clonotype was observed a few times. The J gene is TRBJ1-5, the V gene TRBV10-3, with D maybe TRBD1 (6 bases). CDR3 length: 15 residues. V dropped 5 bases and J dropped 6 bases, with 17 bases sitting between them. The germline V gene has CDR1 ENHRY and CDR2 SYGVKD. In DNA, the CDR3 is TGTGCCATCAGTACCCAGACAGGCCCAGGTCAGCCCCAGCATTTT. Residues: CAISTQTGPGQPQHF.

This clonotype was found a few times. The chain uses TRBV11-2 and TRBJ2-5, with 9 bases that match TRBD2. The germline V gene has CDR1 SGHAT and CDR2 FQNNGV. Trimming removed 5 bases from V and 0 bases from J; junction bases left unmatched: 13. The CDR3 is 18 residues long. The CDR3 region has the DNA TGTGCCAGCAGCCTCCCAATATCTAGCGGGGCGTACCAAGAGACCCAGTACTTC. Protein product: CASSLPISSGAYQETQYF.

The table lists this clonotype with a few counts. The CDR3 region has the DNA TGTGCCAGCATGAACTTCAGGGAGAACACTGAAGCTTTCTTT. This gives the protein CASMNFRENTEAFF. V gene TRBV6-2 or TRBV6-3 combines with J gene TRBJ1-1; maybe TRBD1 (5 bases). V was shortened by 7 bases and J by 1 base, with 13 bases between the two germline ends. The CDR3 has 14 amino acids. Germline lookup yields CDR1 MNHEY and CDR2 SVGEGT.

This sequence joins TRBV18 and TRBJ2-1, with D perhaps matching TRBD2 (5 bases). Trimming cost V 3 bases and J 10 bases, with 13 bases left between them. Germline V gene sequence: CDR1 KGHSH, CDR2 LQKENI. The CDR3 totals 13 residues. This CDR3 reads CASSPRSPGEQFF. CDR3 nucleotides: TGTGCCAGCTCACCTCGATCCCCGGGGGAGCAGTTCTTC.

This chain uses TRBV13 with TRBJ1-6; the D gene is possibly TRBD1 (5 bases). Trimming pared 3 bases from V and 14 bases from J, leaving 11 bases between. The CDR3 totals 12 residues. CDR1 and CDR2 (germline): PRHDT, FYEKMQ (reference sequence). CDR3 in amino acids: CASSFQSGTLHF. CDR3 in DNA: TGTGCCAGCAGCTTTCAATCAGGGACCCTCCACTTT.

The chain combines TRBV4-1 with TRBJ2-5; D not certain. CDR3 size: 13 residues. V gave up 3 bases and J gave up 3 bases, with 8 bases separating them. The germline V gene encodes CDR1 MGHRA and CDR2 YSYEKL. CDR3 DNA sequence: TGCGCCAGCAGCCAGGAGTACGAAGAGACCCAGTACTTC. Encoded protein: CASSQEYEETQYF.

This chain joins TRBV7-9 and TRBJ1-4; D possibly corresponds to TRBD1 (6 bases). The germline V gene encodes CDR1 SEHNR and CDR2 FQNEAQ (reference sequence). Trimming took 5 bases from V and 3 from J, leaving 13 bases between them. The CDR3 has 15 residues. The DNA for the CDR3 is TGTGCCAGCAGCCCCGCTCAGGGGTCTAATGAAAAACTGTTTTTT. Translation: CASSPAQGSNEKLFF.

This clonotype was seen only a few times. The rearrangement links TRBV12-3 or TRBV12-4 to TRBJ1-6, with 8 bases aligning to TRBD1. Trimming cost V 3 bases and J 7 bases; bases outside gene matches: 2. The CDR3 is 14 residues long. CDR3 coding DNA: TGTGCCAGCAGTTTCAGGACAGGGAATTCACCCCTCCACTTT. Its translation is CASSFRTGNSPLHF.

This clonotype was observed a few times. V is TRBV6-5 and J is TRBJ2-7, with unresolved D. This CDR3 region has 15 residues. Trimming pared 4 bases from V and 0 bases from J, leaving 13 bases between. CDR1 and CDR2 (germline): MNHEY, SVGAGI. The CDR3 region is CASSLGSRFSYEQYV. The DNA of the CDR3 is TGTGCCAGCAGTTTAGGTAGCAGGTTCTCCTACGAGCAGTACGTC.

This chain joins TRBV20-1 and TRBJ2-5, with 8 bases aligning to TRBD2. V shed 7 bases, J shed 2 bases, and the junction held 12 bases outside the gene matches. Germline CDR1 DFQATT, CDR2 SNEGSKA (reference sequence). This CDR3 is 15 amino acids long. The CDR3 coding sequence is TGCAGTGTACCCACCCGGGGCGGGGGGCAAGAGACCCAGTACTTC. It encodes CSVPTRGGGQETQYF.

This clonotype was found a few times. This chain uses TRBV27 with TRBJ2-3; 9 bases are shared with TRBD1. V was pared by 6 bases and J by 14 bases, with 15 bases of the junction left unmatched. The CDR3 runs 14 residues. Germline CDR1 reads MNHEY; CDR2 reads SMNVEV (reference sequence). The CDR3 loop is CASRLTGGSSVGYF. The CDR3 region has the DNA TGTGCCAGCAGACTGACAGGGGGTAGTAGTGTGGGGTATTTT.

This clonotype was observed a handful of times. Written as DNA, the CDR3 is TGCGCCAGCAGCTTGGGCATAGGGCATAATTCACCCCTCCACTTT. Translating gives CASSLGIGHNSPLHF. The chain joins TRBV5-1 to TRBJ1-6; D not certain. This CDR3 has 15 amino acids. CDR1 is SGHRS and CDR2 is YFSETQ in the germline V gene. The V end lost 0 bases, the J end lost 5 bases, and 9 bases lay between the germline ends.